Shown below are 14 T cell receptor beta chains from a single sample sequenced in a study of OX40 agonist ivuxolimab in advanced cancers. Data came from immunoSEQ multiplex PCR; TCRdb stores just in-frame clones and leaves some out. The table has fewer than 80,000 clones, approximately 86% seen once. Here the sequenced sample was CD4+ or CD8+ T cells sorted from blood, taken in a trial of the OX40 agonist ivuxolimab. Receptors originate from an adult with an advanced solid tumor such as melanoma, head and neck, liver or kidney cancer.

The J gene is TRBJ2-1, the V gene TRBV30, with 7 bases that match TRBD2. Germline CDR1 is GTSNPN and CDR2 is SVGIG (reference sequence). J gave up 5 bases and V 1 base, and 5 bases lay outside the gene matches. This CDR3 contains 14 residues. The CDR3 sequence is CAWSGLAANNEQFF. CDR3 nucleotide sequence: TGTGCCTGGAGTGGGCTAGCGGCAAACAATGAGCAGTTCTTC.

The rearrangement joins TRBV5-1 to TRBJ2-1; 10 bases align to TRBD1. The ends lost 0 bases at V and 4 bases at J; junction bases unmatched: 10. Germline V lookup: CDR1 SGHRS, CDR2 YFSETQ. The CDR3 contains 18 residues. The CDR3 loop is CASSLATGGESIYNEQFF. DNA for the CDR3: TGCGCCAGCAGCTTGGCGACAGGGGGCGAGTCAATTTACAATGAGCAGTTCTTC.

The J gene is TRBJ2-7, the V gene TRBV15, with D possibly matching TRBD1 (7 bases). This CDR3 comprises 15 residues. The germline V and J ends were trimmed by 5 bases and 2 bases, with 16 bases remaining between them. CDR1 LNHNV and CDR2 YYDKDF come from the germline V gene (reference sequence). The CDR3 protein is CATSGGTVPPYEQYF. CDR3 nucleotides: TGTGCCACCAGCGGAGGGACAGTACCACCCTACGAGCAGTACTTC.

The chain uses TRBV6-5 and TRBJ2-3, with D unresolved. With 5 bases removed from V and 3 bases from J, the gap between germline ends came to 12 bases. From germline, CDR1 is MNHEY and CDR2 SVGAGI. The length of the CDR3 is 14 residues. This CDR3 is CASSTLQNTDTQYF. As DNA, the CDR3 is TGTGCCAGCAGTACCCTACAGAATACAGATACGCAGTATTTT.

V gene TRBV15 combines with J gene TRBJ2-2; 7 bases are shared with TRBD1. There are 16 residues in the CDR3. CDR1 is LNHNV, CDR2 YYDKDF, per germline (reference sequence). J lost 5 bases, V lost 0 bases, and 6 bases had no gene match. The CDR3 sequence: CATSRDRQGWTGELFF. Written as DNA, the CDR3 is TGTGCCACCAGCAGAGACCGACAGGGATGGACCGGGGAGCTGTTTTTT.

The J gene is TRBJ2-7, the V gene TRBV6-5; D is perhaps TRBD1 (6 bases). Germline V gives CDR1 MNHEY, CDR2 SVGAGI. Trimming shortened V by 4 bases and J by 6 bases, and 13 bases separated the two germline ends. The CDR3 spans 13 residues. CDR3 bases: TGTGCCAGCAGTTTCGTACAGGGCCTCGAGCAGTACTTC. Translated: CASSFVQGLEQYF.

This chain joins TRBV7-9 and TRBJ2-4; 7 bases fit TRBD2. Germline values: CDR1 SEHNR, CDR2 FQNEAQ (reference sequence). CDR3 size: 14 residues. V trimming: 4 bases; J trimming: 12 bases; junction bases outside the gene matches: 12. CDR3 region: CASSSTGGRLSQYF. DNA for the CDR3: TGTGCCAGCAGCTCCACGGGGGGTAGGCTCTCTCAGTACTTC.

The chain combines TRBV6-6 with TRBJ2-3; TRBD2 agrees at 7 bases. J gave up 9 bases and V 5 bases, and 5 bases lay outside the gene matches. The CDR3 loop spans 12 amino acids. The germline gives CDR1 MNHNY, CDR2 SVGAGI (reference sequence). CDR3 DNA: TGTGCCAGCAGTCTAGCGCGGGAGACGCAGTATTTT. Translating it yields CASSLARETQYF.

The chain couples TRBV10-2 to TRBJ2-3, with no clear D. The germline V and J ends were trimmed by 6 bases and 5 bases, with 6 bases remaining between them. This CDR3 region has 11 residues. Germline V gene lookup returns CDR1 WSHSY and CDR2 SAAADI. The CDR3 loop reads CASRGGDTQYF. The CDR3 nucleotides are TGCGCCAGCAGGGGTGGAGATACGCAGTATTTT.

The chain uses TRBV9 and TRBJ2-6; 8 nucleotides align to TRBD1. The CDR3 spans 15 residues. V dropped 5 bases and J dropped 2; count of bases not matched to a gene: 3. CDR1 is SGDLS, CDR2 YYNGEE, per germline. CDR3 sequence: CASSLQGAGANVLTF. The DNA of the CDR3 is TGTGCCAGCAGTCTACAGGGGGCTGGGGCCAACGTCCTGACTTTC.

The CDR3 DNA reads TGTGCCAGCAGCCTAGGGGCTAGCGGGTCTGGGGCCAACGTCCTGACTTTC. Translated: CASSLGASGSGANVLTF. The chain combines TRBV9 with TRBJ2-6, with 8 bases aligning to TRBD2. Germline loops: CDR1 SGDLS, CDR2 YYNGEE. The ends lost 4 bases at V and 1 base at J; junction bases unmatched: 7. The CDR3 consists of 17 residues.

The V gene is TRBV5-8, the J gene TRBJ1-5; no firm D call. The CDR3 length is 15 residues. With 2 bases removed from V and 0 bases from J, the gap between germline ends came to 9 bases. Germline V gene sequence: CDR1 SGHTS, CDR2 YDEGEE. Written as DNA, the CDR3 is TGTGCCAGCAGCTTAAGGGTGAATAGCAATCAGCCCCAGCATTTT. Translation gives CASSLRVNSNQPQHF.

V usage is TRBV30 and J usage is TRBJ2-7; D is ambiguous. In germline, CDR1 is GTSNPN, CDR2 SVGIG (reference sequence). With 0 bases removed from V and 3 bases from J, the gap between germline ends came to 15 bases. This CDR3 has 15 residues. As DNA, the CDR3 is TGTGCCTGGAGTGTAAGGGCAGCAGTTTACTACGAGCAGTACTTC. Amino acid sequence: CAWSVRAAVYYEQYF.

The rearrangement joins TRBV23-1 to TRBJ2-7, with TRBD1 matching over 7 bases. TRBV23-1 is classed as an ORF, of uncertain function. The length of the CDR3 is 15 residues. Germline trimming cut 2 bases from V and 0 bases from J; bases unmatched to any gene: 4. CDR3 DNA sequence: TGCGCCAGCAGTCAAGTAGGACAGGACTCCTACGAGCAGTACTTC. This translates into CASSQVGQDSYEQYF.